The 29 T cell receptor beta chains reported below all come from one sample, sequenced in a study of T cells in Graves' hyperthyroidism and ophthalmopathy. RNA transcripts gave rise to amplified TCR beta CDR3 regions. Initially, a first-round RT-PCR of the TCR CDR3 employed the HTBI primer set. TCRdb re-called the multiplex PCR reads through MiXCR, storing one row per CDR3 protein. The sample gives approximately 49,000 distinct CDR3 sequences, 54% of which show up once; 34% is in the top ten. The sequencing input was peripheral blood or thyroid tissue (not recorded which). The receptors shown here come from a man younger than 30 with Graves' hyperthyroidism.

This rearrangement joins TRBV7-2 to TRBJ1-2; 8 bases agree with TRBD1. The J segment lost 4 bases and the V segment lost 1 base, leaving 2 bases of the junction unmatched. The germline gives CDR1 SGHTA, CDR2 FQGNSA. CDR3 length equals 14 residues. The CDR3 is CASSLGTGLYGYTF. The CDR3 nucleotides are TGTGCCAGCAGCTTAGGGACAGGGCTCTATGGCTACACCTTC.

The chain joins TRBV30 to TRBJ2-6; D gene unclear. The CDR3 is 11 residues long. Germline CDR1 is GTSNPN and CDR2 is SVGIG (reference sequence). The CDR3 spells CAGRGANVLTF. As DNA, the CDR3 is TGTGCTGGGCGGGGGGCCAACGTCCTGACTTTC.

Ten or more counts support this clonotype. The V gene is TRBV6-5, the J gene TRBJ2-7; possibly TRBD2 for D (7 bases). The CDR3 has 15 residues. V lost 6 bases and J lost 0, with 15 bases in between. Germline V lookup: CDR1 MNHEY, CDR2 SVGAGI. The DNA of the CDR3 is TGTGCCAGCAGGTGGGGGGGCACCCTCTCCTACGAGCAGTACTTC. Encoded protein: CASRWGGTLSYEQYF.

In its sample, this clonotype was seen many times. This chain joins TRBV18 and TRBJ1-6, with D hard to call. V was shortened by 3 bases and J by 7 bases, with 10 bases between the two germline ends. The CDR3 runs to 14 residues. Germline CDR1 is KGHSH and CDR2 is LQKENI. CDR3 residues: CASSPTELNSPLHF. The CDR3 coding sequence is TGTGCCAGCTCACCTACAGAACTAAATTCACCCCTCCACTTT.

The chain couples TRBV5-6 to TRBJ2-7, with unresolved D. V dropped 0 bases and J dropped 7 bases, with 14 bases sitting between them. CDR1 and CDR2 from the germline V gene are SGHDT and YYEEEE. This CDR3 region has 14 residues. The CDR3 region is CASSLGHSLREQYF. The DNA for the CDR3 is TGTGCCAGCAGCTTGGGGCACAGTCTGAGGGAGCAGTACTTC.

This chain joins TRBV7-6 and TRBJ2-7; TRBD1 agrees at 8 bases. CDR1 and CDR2 (germline): SGHVS, FNYEAQ. V lost 3 bases to trimming and J lost 3 bases; unmatched junction nucleotides: 4. The CDR3 totals 14 residues. The CDR3 sequence is CASSFGTGYYEQYF. For the CDR3, the DNA is TGTGCCAGCAGCTTCGGGACAGGTTACTACGAGCAGTACTTC.

The V and J genes are TRBV2 and TRBJ1-6, with D perhaps matching TRBD1 (5 bases). Trimming removed 0 bases at V and 10 bases at J, with 7 bases between. Germline V CDR1 and CDR2: SNHLY, FYNNEI. CDR3 size: 13 residues. The DNA for the CDR3 is TGTGCCAGCAGTGAAGCCGGGGGATCACCCCTCCACTTT. This encodes CASSEAGGSPLHF.

Many counts were recorded for this clonotype. The rearrangement joins TRBV7-9 to TRBJ2-5; tentatively, D is TRBD1 (5 bases). CDR3 size: 14 residues. Germline V gene data show CDR1 as SEHNR and CDR2 as FQNEAQ (reference sequence). Trimming cost V 11 bases and J 2 bases, with 18 bases left between them. The CDR3 here is CACRTTLLQETQYF. CDR3 DNA sequence: TGTGCCTGTAGGACAACTCTCCTTCAAGAGACCCAGTACTTC.

The genes are TRBV7-9 and TRBJ1-2, with D possibly being TRBD1 (5 bases). The ends were cut back, 5 bases at V and 3 bases at J, with 13 bases in the middle. Per the germline V gene, CDR1 is SEHNR and CDR2 is FQNEAQ (reference sequence). This CDR3 spans 14 amino acids. The chain's CDR3 is CASSPPAGHYGYTF. In nucleotides, the CDR3 is TGTGCCAGCAGCCCTCCCGCAGGGCACTATGGCTACACCTTC. Full variable domain (remainder filled in from reference TRBV7-9 and TRBJ1-2): DTGVSQNPRHKITKRGQNVTFRCDPISEHNRLYWYRQTLGQGPEFLTYFQNEAQLEKSRLLSDRFSAERPKGSFSTLEIQRTEQGDSAMYLCASSPPAGHYGYTFGSGTRLTVV.

This clonotype was recorded a few times. This rearrangement joins TRBV20-1 to TRBJ2-7; no reliable D call. Germline V gene sequence: CDR1 DFQATT, CDR2 SNEGSKA (reference sequence). Trimming cost V 3 bases and J 3 bases, with 9 bases left between them. This CDR3 has 12 residues. The DNA of the CDR3 is TGCAGTGCTAGCTCCGCACTCTACGAGCAGTACTTC. Translating it yields CSASSALYEQYF.

This clonotype is deemed medium-sized. The rearrangement joins TRBV5-1 to TRBJ1-1; 11 nucleotides agree with TRBD1. The length of the CDR3 is 16 residues. V trimming: 4 bases; J trimming: 3 bases; junction bases outside the gene matches: 8. Germline V gives CDR1 SGHRS, CDR2 YFSETQ. In DNA, the CDR3 is TGCGCCAGCAGCCCTGGGACAGGGGGTGACGACACTGAAGCTTTCTTT. Amino acid sequence: CASSPGTGGDDTEAFF.

V gene TRBV2 combines with J gene TRBJ1-5; tentative D call: TRBD1 (6 bases). The CDR3 extends over 15 amino acids. Germline lookup yields CDR1 SNHLY and CDR2 FYNNEI. Trimming removed 6 bases from V and 0 bases from J, with 12 bases in between. CDR3 coding DNA: TGTGCCAGCAGCGCAGGGGAGACTAGCAATCAGCCCCAGCATTTT. This sequence encodes CASSAGETSNQPQHF.

J is TRBJ2-5 and V is TRBV10-3; D is ambiguous. V lost 4 bases and J lost 2, with 5 bases in between. CDR1 and CDR2 from the germline V gene are ENHRY and SYGVKD. The CDR3 extends over 12 amino acids. Here the CDR3 reads CAISGAQETQYF. In DNA, the CDR3 is TGTGCCATCAGTGGGGCGCAAGAGACCCAGTACTTC.

The chain has TRBV2 and TRBJ1-5; D possibly corresponds to TRBD1 (5 bases). Germline CDR1 reads SNHLY; CDR2 reads FYNNEI. V gave up 0 bases and J gave up 4 bases, with 10 bases separating them. The CDR3 is 15 amino acids. This CDR3 reads CASSEATVGNQPQHF. The CDR3 DNA sequence: TGTGCCAGCAGTGAAGCGACAGTTGGGAATCAGCCCCAGCATTTT.

This clonotype was observed a handful of times. V gene TRBV20-1 combines with J gene TRBJ1-1; possible D gene TRBD1, 6 bases. CDR3 length: 13 residues. Germline V gene data show CDR1 as DFQATT and CDR2 as SNEGSKA (reference sequence). V lost 3 bases to trimming and J lost 4 bases, with 12 bases between them. CDR3 residues: CSARAGAVTEAFF. DNA for the CDR3: TGCAGTGCTAGGGCAGGGGCCGTCACTGAAGCTTTCTTT.

The chain has TRBV15 and TRBJ2-5; a possible D gene is TRBD1 (5 bases). The CDR3 has 15 amino acids. V shed 1 base and J shed 5 bases, with 14 bases lying between them. Germline CDR1 LNHNV, CDR2 YYDKDF (reference sequence). The CDR3 sequence: CATSRAGRVAETQYF. CDR3 DNA: TGTGCCACCAGCAGAGCCGGCAGGGTGGCCGAGACCCAGTACTTC. The full variable domain, rest sourced from reference TRBV15 and TRBJ2-5, is DAMVIQNPRYQVTQFGKPVTLSCSQTLNHNVMYWYQQKSSQAPKLLFHYYDKDFNNEADTPDNFQSRRPNTSFCFLDIRSPGLGDTAMYLCATSRAGRVAETQYFGPGTRLLVL.

V and J are TRBV29-1 and TRBJ2-7; D gene unclear. Per the germline V gene, CDR1 is SQVTM and CDR2 is ANQGSEA. V shed 8 bases and J shed 9 bases, with 20 bases lying between them. The CDR3 loop spans 12 amino acids. The CDR3 loop is CSSTPTALGQYF. The CDR3 region has the DNA TGCAGCTCCACCCCGACGGCTTTAGGGCAGTACTTC.

This clonotype was observed at least ten times. This CDR3 is CASSPGARSSYEQYF. The CDR3 DNA reads as TGCGCCAGCAGCCCTGGAGCCAGGTCCTCCTACGAGCAGTACTTC. The chain combines TRBV5-1 with TRBJ2-7; D is undetermined. CDR1 and CDR2 (germline): SGHRS, YFSETQ. Deletions cut 4 bases from V and 0 bases from J, with 14 bases between. The CDR3 spans 15 residues. The full variable domain, its missing parts supplied by reference TRBV5-1 and TRBJ2-7, is KAGVTQTPRYLIKTRGQQVTLSCSPISGHRSVSWYQQTPGQGLQFLFEYFSETQRNKGNFPGRFSGRQFSNSRSEMNVSTLELGDSALYLCASSPGARSSYEQYFGPGTRLTVT.

V gene TRBV20-1 combines with J gene TRBJ1-3; D uncertain. The CDR3 contains 12 residues. Trimming took 3 bases from V and 0 from J, leaving 3 bases between them. Germline CDR1 is DFQATT and CDR2 is SNEGSKA (reference sequence). The CDR3 protein is CSARGSGNTIYF. The CDR3 DNA reads TGCAGTGCTAGGGGCTCTGGAAACACCATATATTTT.

This clonotype came up a few times. This chain uses TRBV7-2 with TRBJ2-5; unclear D gene. CDR3 length: 10 residues. Germline V gene data show CDR1 as SGHTA and CDR2 as FQGNSA. Trimming shortened V by 1 base and J by 11 bases, and 5 bases separated the two germline ends. The CDR3 sequence is CASSLGNQYF. The CDR3 coding sequence is TGTGCCAGCAGCTTAGGGAATCAGTACTTC.

This clonotype has only one observation. The chain recombines TRBV10-2 with TRBJ2-5, with 9 bases fitting TRBD1. V shed 6 bases and J 3 bases; nucleotides not matched to a gene: 2. In germline, CDR1 is WSHSY, CDR2 SAAADI. The CDR3 contains 13 residues. This CDR3 reads CASRGQGEETQYF. The DNA for the CDR3 is TGCGCCAGCAGGGGACAGGGAGAAGAGACCCAGTACTTC.

This clonotype was seen only once. The rearrangement joins TRBV7-6 to TRBJ1-1; D possibly corresponds to TRBD1 (6 bases). The length of the CDR3 is 14 residues. V lost 3 bases and J 1 base, leaving 9 bases between the germline ends. Germline CDR1 is SGHVS and CDR2 is FNYEAQ. The CDR3 DNA reads as TGTGCCAGCAGCTTGGGGGGGCCGAACACTGAAGCTTTCTTT. Protein: CASSLGGPNTEAFF.

This clonotype occurred many times. The CDR3: CASSPRQGYTDTQYF. The CDR3 nucleotides read TGTGCCAGCAGCCCGCGACAGGGTTACACAGATACGCAGTATTTT. V usage is TRBV9 and J usage is TRBJ2-3, with 7 bases that match TRBD1. The J segment lost 2 bases and the V segment lost 4 bases, leaving 7 bases of the junction unmatched. Germline V gives CDR1 SGDLS, CDR2 YYNGEE. There are 15 residues in the CDR3.

The table lists this clonotype with many counts. The V and J genes are TRBV7-2 and TRBJ2-5, with 7 nucleotides matching TRBD1. Germline V gene lookup returns CDR1 SGHTA and CDR2 FQGNSA. The CDR3 spans 16 residues. J gave up 1 base and V 5 bases, and 10 bases lay outside the gene matches. CDR3 sequence (DNA): TGTGCCAGCAGCCCTGGGCCCAGGGGGTCCCAAGAGACCCAGTACTTC. Amino acids: CASSPGPRGSQETQYF.

This clonotype occurred once. A much bigger clone sits one base away, suggesting this may be a read error. This sequence joins TRBV28 and TRBJ1-5, with unresolved D. The CDR3 consists of 13 residues. Germline V gene data show CDR1 as MDHEN and CDR2 as SYDVKM. The CDR3 nucleotides read TGTGCCAGCAAGGACGTAAGCAATCAGCTCCAGCATTTT. As protein: CASKDVSNQLQHF.

This clonotype was seen repeatedly, ten times or more. V usage is TRBV29-1 and J usage is TRBJ1-2; TRBD1 aligns across 8 bases. The CDR3 has 14 residues. The ends lost 2 bases at V and 2 bases at J; junction bases unmatched: 4. Germline V lookup: CDR1 SQVTM, CDR2 ANQGSEA. The CDR3: CSVEISGGNYGYTF. The CDR3 DNA reads TGCAGCGTTGAAATCTCAGGGGGCAACTATGGCTACACCTTC.

This clonotype was seen repeatedly, ten times or more. The chain carries TRBV4-1 and TRBJ1-5, with 8 positions matching TRBD1. The length of the CDR3 is 15 residues. In germline, CDR1 is MGHRA, CDR2 YSYEKL. The trim removed 4 bases at V and 5 bases at J, leaving 7 bases unmatched. The CDR3 DNA reads TGCGCCAGCAGCCCACAGGGACAGGAAGATCAGCCCCAGCATTTT. It translates to CASSPQGQEDQPQHF.

This clonotype was picked up many times. The rearrangement joins TRBV3-1 to TRBJ2-7; D remains unclear. Germline values: CDR1 LGHDT, CDR2 YNNKEL (reference sequence). V was shortened by 2 bases and J by 1 base, with 21 bases between the two germline ends. This CDR3 has 18 amino acids. CDR3 nucleotide sequence: TGTGCCAGCAGCCAATGTCCATCTATCGGGTGGGATTCCTACGAGCAGTACTTC. It encodes CASSQCPSIGWDSYEQYF.

This clonotype was found once. The chain recombines TRBV20-1 with TRBJ2-5, with 10 bases that match TRBD2. This CDR3 contains 13 residues. V dropped 6 bases and J dropped 3; count of bases not matched to a gene: 4. CDR1 DFQATT and CDR2 SNEGSKA come from the germline V gene (reference sequence). The CDR3 region is CSAEAGGEETQYF. For the CDR3, the DNA is TGCAGTGCAGAAGCGGGAGGGGAAGAGACCCAGTACTTC.